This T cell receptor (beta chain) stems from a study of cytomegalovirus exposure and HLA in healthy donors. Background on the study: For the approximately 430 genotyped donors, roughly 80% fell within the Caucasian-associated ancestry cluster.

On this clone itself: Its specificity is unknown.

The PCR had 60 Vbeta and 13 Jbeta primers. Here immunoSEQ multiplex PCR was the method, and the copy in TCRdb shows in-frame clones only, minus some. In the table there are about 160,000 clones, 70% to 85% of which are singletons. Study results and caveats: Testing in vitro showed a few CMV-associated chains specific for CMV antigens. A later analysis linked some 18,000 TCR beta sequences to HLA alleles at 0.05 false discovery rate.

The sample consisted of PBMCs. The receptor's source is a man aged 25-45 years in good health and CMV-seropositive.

CDR3 nucleotide sequence: TGTGCCAGCAGCCCCCTCCAGCGGGGTACCTACGAGCAGTACTTC. This sequence encodes CASSPLQRGTYEQYF. The chain employs TRBV7-9 and TRBJ2-7; 7 positions match TRBD2. The CDR3 sequence is 15 residues long. V shed 5 bases and J 2 bases; nucleotides not matched to a gene: 9. Looked up from germline, CDR1 is SEHNR and CDR2 is FQNEAQ (reference sequence).